A single sample is the source of the 13 T cell receptor beta chains below, sequenced in a study of monozygotic twins with inflammatory bowel disease. Following a re-call of the 5' RACE reads, TCRdb has one entry per CDR3 protein and lacks DNA. The sample has over 350,000 distinct CDR3 sequences. Sequencing used blood. These receptors were obtained from a human donor with ulcerative colitis or Crohn's disease, or a healthy co-twin of an affected twin (not recorded which).

This chain links TRBV9 with TRBJ2-3; TCRdb proposes TRBD1, but this gene call is untestable without DNA. The V gene's germline CDR1 is SGDLS and CDR2 YYNGEE. This CDR3 is 16 amino acids long. This chain's CDR3 is CASSVDNRRPTDTQYF.

The chain uses TRBV7-3 and TRBJ2-1; the TCRdb D gene call, TRBD1, has no DNA to confirm it. This CDR3 is built from 13 residues. Germline V gene lookup returns CDR1 SGHTA and CDR2 FQGTGA. CDR3 region: CASRPDRDIEQFF.

V and J are TRBV19 and TRBJ2-7; as DNA is missing, the TRBD1 call by TCRdb cannot be tested. CDR3 length equals 16 residues. Germline-derived CDR1 and CDR2 are LNHDA and SQIVND (reference sequence). CDR3 residues: CASSGGRLENMDEQYF.

The chain links TRBV11-2 to TRBJ2-1. Germline-derived CDR1 and CDR2 are SGHAT and FQNNGV. The CDR3 spans 11 residues. CDR3 in amino acids: CASSSGNEQFF. Drawing the rest from reference TRBV11-2 and TRBJ2-1, the complete variable domain is EAGVAQSPRYKIIEKRQSVAFWCNPISGHATLYWYQQILGQGPKLLIQFQNNGVVDDSQLPKDRFSAERLKGVDSTLKIQPAKLEDSAVYLCASSSGNEQFFGPGTRLTVL.

The V call is TRBV7-8, the J call TRBJ1-3; as DNA is missing, the TRBD1 call by TCRdb cannot be tested. Per the germline V gene, CDR1 is SGHVS and CDR2 is FQNEAQ. CDR3 size: 17 residues. The CDR3: CASSLAPRGGAGNTIYF.

The genes are TRBV7-8 and TRBJ1-5. Germline lookup yields CDR1 SGHVS and CDR2 FQNEAQ. CDR3 length: 13 amino acids. The CDR3 sequence is CASSSHLKQPQHF.

The chain recombines TRBV24-1 with TRBJ2-1; TCRdb lists TRBD2, though no DNA is available to test this call. The CDR3 is 14 residues long. The V gene's germline CDR1 is KGHDR and CDR2 SFDVKD. The CDR3 spells CATSDFGGSNEQFF.

This chain uses TRBV6-5 with TRBJ2-3; TCRdb designates TRBD1, a call that cannot be tested without DNA. The CDR3 covers 15 residues. CDR1 is MNHEY and CDR2 is SVGAGI in the germline V gene. This CDR3 reads CASSYSRSRADTQYF.

The CDR3 reads CSARDLGGTGNKVSTDTQYF. The chain employs TRBV20-1 and TRBJ2-3; TCRdb returns TRBD1, unconfirmable since there is no DNA. The length of the CDR3 is 20 residues. CDR1 and CDR2 from the germline V gene are DFQATT and SNEGSKA (reference sequence).

The chain combines TRBV7-9 with TRBJ2-7; TCRdb returns TRBD1, unconfirmable since there is no DNA. CDR3 length equals 14 residues. Germline V gene sequence: CDR1 SEHNR, CDR2 FQNEAQ (reference sequence). The chain's CDR3 is CASSLAVGPWEQYF.

CDR3 residues: CATSRDVRGRTEAFF. The rearrangement joins TRBV15 to TRBJ1-1; TCRdb gives TRBD1 as the D gene, but with no DNA this cannot be confirmed. Germline CDR1 reads LNHNV; CDR2 reads YYDKDF (reference sequence). The CDR3 spans 15 residues.

The V call is TRBV5-1, the J call TRBJ1-5; with no DNA, the TCRdb D assignment of TRBD1 cannot be verified. This CDR3 comprises 15 residues. Germline-derived CDR1 and CDR2 are SGHRS and YFSETQ. The chain's CDR3 is CASSPGTGVNQPQHF.

The chain carries TRBV5-5 and TRBJ1-4; with no DNA, the TCRdb D assignment of TRBD1 cannot be verified. Per germline, CDR1 SGHKS and CDR2 YYEKEE (reference sequence). CDR3 length: 17 residues. CDR3 sequence: CASSPGQGARGNEKLFF.